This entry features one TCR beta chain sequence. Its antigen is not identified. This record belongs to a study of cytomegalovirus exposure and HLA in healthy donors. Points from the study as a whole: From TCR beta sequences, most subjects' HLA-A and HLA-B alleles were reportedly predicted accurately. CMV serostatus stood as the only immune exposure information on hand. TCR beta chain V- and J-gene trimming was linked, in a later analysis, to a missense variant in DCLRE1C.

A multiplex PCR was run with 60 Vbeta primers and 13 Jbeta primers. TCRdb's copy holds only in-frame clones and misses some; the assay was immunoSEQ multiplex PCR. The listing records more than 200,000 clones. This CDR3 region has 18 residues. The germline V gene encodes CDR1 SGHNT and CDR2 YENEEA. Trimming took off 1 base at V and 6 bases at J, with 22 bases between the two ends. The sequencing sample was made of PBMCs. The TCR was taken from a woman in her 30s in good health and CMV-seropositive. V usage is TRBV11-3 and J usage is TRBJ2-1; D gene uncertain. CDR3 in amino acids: CASSLGPLEAQIGNEQFF. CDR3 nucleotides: TGTGCCAGCAGCTTAGGCCCTCTGGAAGCGCAGATTGGCAATGAGCAGTTCTTC.